This T cell receptor (beta chain) emerged from a study of T cells expressing NK-cell markers. The CDR3 has 14 amino acids. Germline V CDR1 and CDR2: LNHDA, SQIVND (reference sequence). For each CDR3 protein, TCRdb gives one entry from its re-call of the 5' RACE reads, without DNA. This table lists about 550,000 distinct CDR3 sequences. The clonotype originates from a man between 18 and 29 years old in good health. V usage is TRBV19 and J usage is TRBJ1-1; as DNA is missing, the TRBD1 call by TCRdb cannot be tested. The source material was blood T cells: a sorted CD56 or NKG2C T cell subset, CD4+ or CD8+ T cells, or bulk PBMC T cells (not recorded which). The CDR3 region is CASSQGQMNTEAFF.